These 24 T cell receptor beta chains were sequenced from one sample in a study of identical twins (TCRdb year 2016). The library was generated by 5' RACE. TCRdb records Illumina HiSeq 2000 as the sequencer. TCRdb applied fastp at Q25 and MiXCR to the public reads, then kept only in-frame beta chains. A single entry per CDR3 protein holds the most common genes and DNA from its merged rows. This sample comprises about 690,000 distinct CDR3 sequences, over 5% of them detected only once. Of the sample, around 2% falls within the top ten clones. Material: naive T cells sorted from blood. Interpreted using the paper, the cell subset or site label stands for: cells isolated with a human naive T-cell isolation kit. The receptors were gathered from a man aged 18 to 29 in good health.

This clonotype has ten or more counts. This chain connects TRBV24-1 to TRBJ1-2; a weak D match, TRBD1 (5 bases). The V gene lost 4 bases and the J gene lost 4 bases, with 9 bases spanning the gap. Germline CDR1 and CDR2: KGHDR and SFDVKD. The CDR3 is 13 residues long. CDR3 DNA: TGTGCCACCAGTGAGGGCGGGGCCTATGGCTACACCTTC. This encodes CATSEGGAYGYTF.

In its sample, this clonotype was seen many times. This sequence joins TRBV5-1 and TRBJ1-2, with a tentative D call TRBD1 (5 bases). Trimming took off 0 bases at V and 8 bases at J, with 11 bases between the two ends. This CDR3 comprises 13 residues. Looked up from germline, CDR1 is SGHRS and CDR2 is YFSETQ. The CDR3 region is CASSLEGTRGYTF. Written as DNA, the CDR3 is TGCGCCAGCAGCTTGGAAGGGACGCGCGGCTACACCTTC.

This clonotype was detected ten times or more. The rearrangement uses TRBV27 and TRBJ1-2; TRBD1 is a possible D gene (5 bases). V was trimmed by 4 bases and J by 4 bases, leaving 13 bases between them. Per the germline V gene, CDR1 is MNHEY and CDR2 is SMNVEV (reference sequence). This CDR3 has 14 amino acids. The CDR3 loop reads CASSWDPGFYGYTF. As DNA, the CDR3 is TGTGCCAGCAGTTGGGACCCTGGCTTCTATGGCTACACCTTC.

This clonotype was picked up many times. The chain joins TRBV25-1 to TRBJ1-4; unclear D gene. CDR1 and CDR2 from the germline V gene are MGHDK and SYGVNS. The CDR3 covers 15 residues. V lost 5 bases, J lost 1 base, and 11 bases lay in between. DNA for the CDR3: TGTGCCAGCAGTCCCGCAGGAGAAACTAATGAAAAACTGTTTTTT. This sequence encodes CASSPAGETNEKLFF.

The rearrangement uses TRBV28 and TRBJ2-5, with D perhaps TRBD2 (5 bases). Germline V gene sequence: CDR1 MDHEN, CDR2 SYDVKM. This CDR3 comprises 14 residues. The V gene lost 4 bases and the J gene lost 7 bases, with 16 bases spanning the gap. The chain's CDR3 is CASSYLGGEGTQYF. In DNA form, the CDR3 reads TGTGCCAGCAGTTATTTAGGTGGCGAGGGGACCCAGTACTTC.

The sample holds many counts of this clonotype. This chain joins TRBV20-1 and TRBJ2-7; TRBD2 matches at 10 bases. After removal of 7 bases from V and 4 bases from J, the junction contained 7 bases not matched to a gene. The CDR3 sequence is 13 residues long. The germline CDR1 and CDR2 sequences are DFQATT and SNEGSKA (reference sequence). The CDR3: CSVPGLARYEQYF. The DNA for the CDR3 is TGCAGTGTTCCGGGACTAGCGAGATACGAGCAGTACTTC.

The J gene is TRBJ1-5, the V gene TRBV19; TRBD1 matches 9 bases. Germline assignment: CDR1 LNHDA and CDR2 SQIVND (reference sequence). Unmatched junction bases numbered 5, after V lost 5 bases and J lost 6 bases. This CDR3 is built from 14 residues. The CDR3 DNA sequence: TGTGCCAGTAGTCGAGGACAGGGGCCTCAGCCCCAGCATTTT. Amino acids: CASSRGQGPQPQHF.

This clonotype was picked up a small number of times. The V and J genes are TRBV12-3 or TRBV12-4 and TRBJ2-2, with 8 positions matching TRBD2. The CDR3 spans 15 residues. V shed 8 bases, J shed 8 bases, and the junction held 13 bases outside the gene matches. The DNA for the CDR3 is TGTGCCAGCTGGGCTAGCGGGTCCTGGATGGGGGAGCTGTTTTTT. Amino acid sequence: CASWASGSWMGELFF.

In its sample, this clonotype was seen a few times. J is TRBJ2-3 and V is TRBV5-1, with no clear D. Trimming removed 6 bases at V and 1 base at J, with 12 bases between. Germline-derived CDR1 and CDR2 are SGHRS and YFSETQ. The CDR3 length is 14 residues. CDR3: CASKMGTGTDTQYF. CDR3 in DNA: TGCGCCAGCAAAATGGGTACAGGCACAGATACGCAGTATTTT.

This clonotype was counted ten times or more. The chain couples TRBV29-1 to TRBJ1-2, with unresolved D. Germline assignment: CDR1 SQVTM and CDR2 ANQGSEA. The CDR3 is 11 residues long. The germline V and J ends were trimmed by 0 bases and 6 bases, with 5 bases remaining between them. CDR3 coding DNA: TGCAGCGTTGAAGAACATGATGGCTACACCTTC. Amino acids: CSVEEHDGYTF.

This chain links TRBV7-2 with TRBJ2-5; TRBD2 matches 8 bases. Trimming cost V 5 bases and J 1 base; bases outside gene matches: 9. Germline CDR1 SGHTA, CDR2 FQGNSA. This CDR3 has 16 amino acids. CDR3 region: CASSPTAGVPQETQYF. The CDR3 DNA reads TGTGCCAGCAGCCCAACAGCGGGAGTGCCCCAAGAGACCCAGTACTTC.

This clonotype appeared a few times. This CDR3 reads CASNLAEGYNEQFF. The CDR3 DNA is TGTGCCAGTAACCTAGCGGAGGGGTACAATGAGCAGTTCTTC. This chain connects TRBV19 to TRBJ2-1, with 7 bases aligning to TRBD2. V was clipped by 7 bases and J by 4 bases; unmatched bases: 7. The CDR3 is made up of 14 amino acids. Germline values: CDR1 LNHDA, CDR2 SQIVND (reference sequence).

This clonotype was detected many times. The CDR3 protein is CASTSGGDTQYF. CDR3 bases: TGTGCCAGCACCTCGGGGGGAGATACGCAGTATTTT. J is TRBJ2-3 and V is TRBV11-1; 7 bases agree with TRBD2. CDR3 length: 12 residues. With 7 bases clipped from V and 5 bases from J, the junction kept 3 bases outside the gene matches. Germline V lookup: CDR1 SGHAT, CDR2 FQDESV (reference sequence).

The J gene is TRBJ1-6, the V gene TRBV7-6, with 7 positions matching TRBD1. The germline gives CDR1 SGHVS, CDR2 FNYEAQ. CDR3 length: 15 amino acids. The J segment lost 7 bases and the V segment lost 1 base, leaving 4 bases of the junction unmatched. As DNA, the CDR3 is TGTGCCAGCAGCTTAGTGGGACAGATGAATTCACCCCTCCACTTT. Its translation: CASSLVGQMNSPLHF. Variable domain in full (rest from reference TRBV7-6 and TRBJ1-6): GAGVSQSPRYKVTKRGQDVALRCDPISGHVSLYWYRQALGQGPEFLTYFNYEAQQDKSGLPNDRFSAERPEGSISTLTIQRTEQRDSAMYRCASSLVGQMNSPLHFGNGTRLTVT.

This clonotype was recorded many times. The CDR3 region has the DNA TGCAGTGCGGTTTACAGAAGAACTCTTTATGAGCAGTTCTTC. Translating it yields CSAVYRRTLYEQFF. The chain is built from TRBV20-1 and TRBJ2-1, with D hard to call. V dropped 6 bases and J dropped 8 bases, with 20 bases sitting between them. The CDR3 is 14 amino acids. CDR1 and CDR2 (germline): DFQATT, SNEGSKA (reference sequence).

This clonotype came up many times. CDR3 in amino acids: CASSPEQGRNYGYTF. The DNA of the CDR3 is TGTGCCAGCAGCCCTGAACAGGGGAGAAACTATGGCTACACCTTC. The chain uses TRBV6-1 and TRBJ1-2; 7 nucleotides line up with TRBD1. J lost 2 bases, V lost 6 bases, and 9 bases had no gene match. The CDR3 is made up of 15 amino acids. CDR1 MNHNS and CDR2 SASEGT come from the germline V gene.

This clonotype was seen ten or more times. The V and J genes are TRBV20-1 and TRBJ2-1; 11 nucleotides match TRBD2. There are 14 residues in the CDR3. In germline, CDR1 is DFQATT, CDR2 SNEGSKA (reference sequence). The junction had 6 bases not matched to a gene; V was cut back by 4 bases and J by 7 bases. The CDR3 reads CSAISGRAGNEQFF. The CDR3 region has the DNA TGCAGTGCTATTAGCGGGAGGGCCGGGAATGAGCAGTTCTTC.

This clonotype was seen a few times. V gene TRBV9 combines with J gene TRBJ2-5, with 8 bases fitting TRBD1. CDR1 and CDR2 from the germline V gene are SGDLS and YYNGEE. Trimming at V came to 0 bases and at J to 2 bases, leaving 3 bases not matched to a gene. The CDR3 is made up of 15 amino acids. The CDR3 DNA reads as TGTGCCAGCAGCGTAGCCGGGACAGGACAAGAGACCCAGTACTTC. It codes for CASSVAGTGQETQYF.

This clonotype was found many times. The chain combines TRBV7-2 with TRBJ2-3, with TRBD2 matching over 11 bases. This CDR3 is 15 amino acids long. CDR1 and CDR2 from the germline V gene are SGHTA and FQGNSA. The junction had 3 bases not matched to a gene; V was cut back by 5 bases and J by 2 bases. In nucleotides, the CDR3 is TGTGCCAGCAGCGTTAGCGGGAGGGTCACAGATACGCAGTATTTT. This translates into CASSVSGRVTDTQYF.

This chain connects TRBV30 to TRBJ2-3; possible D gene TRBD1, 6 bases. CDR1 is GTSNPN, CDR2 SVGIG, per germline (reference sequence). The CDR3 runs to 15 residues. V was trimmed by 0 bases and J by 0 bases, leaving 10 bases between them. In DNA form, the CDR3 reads TGTGCCTGGAGTGTACAGGGCGGTAGCACAGATACGCAGTATTTT. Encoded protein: CAWSVQGGSTDTQYF.

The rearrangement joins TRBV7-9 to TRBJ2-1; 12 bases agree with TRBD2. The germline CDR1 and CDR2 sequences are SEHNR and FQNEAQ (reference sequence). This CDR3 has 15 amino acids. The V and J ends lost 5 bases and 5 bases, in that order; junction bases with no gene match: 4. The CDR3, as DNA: TGTGCCAGCAGCCGGACTAGCGGGGCGGACAATGAGCAGTTCTTC. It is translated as CASSRTSGADNEQFF.

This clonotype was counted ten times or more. The CDR3 protein is CSARAQGWAYNEQFF. For the CDR3, the DNA is TGCAGTGCTAGGGCACAGGGGTGGGCTTACAATGAGCAGTTCTTC. The chain links TRBV20-1 to TRBJ2-1; TRBD1 matches 7 bases. Germline V CDR1 and CDR2: DFQATT, SNEGSKA (reference sequence). CDR3 size: 15 residues. Trimming took 3 bases from V and 4 from J; bases not matched to a gene: 9.

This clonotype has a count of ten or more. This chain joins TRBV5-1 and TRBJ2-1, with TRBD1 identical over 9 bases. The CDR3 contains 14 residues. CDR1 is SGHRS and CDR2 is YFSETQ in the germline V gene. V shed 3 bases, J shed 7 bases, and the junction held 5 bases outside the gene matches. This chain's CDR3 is CASSSATGGNEQFF. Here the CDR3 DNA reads TGCGCCAGCAGCTCAGCGACAGGGGGAAATGAGCAGTTCTTC.

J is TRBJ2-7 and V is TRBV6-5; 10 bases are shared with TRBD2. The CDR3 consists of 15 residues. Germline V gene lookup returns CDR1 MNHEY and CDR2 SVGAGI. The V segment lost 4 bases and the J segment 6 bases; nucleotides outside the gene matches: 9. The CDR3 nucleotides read TGTGCCAGCAGTTCGCTAGCGGGAGCTATTTCCGAGCAGTACTTC. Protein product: CASSSLAGAISEQYF.